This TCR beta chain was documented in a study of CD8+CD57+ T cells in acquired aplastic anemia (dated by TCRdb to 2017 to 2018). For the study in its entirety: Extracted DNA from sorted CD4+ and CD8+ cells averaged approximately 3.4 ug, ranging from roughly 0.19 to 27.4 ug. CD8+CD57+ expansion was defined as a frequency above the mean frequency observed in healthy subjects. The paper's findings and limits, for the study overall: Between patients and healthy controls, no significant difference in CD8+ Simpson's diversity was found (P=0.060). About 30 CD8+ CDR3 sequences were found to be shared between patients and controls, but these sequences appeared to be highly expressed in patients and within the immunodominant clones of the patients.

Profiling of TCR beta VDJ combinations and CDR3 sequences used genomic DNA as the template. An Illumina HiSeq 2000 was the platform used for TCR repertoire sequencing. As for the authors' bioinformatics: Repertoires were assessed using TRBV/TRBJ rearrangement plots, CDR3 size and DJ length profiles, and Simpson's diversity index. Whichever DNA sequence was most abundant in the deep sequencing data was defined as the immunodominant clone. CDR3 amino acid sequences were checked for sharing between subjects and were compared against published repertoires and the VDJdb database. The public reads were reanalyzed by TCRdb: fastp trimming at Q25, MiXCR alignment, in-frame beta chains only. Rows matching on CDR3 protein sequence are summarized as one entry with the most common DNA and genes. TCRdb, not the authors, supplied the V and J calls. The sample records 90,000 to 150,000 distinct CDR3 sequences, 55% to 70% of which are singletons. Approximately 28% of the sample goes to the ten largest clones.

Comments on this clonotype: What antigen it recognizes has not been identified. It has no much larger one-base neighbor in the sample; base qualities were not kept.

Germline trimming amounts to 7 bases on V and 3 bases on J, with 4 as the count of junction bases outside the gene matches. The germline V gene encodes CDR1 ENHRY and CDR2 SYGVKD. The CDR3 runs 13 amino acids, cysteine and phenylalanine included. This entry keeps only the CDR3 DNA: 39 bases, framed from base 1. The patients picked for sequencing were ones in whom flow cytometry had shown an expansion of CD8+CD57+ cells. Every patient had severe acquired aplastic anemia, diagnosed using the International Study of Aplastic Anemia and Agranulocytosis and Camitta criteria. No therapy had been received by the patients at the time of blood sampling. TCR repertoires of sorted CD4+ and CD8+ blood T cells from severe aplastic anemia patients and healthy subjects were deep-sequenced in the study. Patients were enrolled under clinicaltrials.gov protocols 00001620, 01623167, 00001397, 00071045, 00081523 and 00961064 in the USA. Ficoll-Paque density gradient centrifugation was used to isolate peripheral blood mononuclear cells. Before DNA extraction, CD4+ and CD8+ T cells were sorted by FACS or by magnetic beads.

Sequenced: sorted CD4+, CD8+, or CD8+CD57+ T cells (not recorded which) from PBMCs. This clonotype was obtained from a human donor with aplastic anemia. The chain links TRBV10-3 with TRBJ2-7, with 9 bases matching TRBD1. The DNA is TGTGCCATCACTCCGGGACAGGGCTACGAGCAGTACTTC. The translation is CAITPGQGYEQYF.